This T cell receptor beta chain was identified during a study of T cell repertoires in cytomegalovirus infection. Germline lookup yields CDR1 LGHNA and CDR2 YSLEER. Losses at the gene ends were 0 bases for V and 3 bases for J; bases not matched to a gene: 5. The CDR3 is made up of 16 amino acids. TCRdb re-called the reads through MiXCR, storing one row per CDR3 protein. The sample shows a few hundred thousand distinct CDR3 sequences, about 40% of them seen only once. For this clonotype: Its antigen is still unknown.

The TCR originated in a human donor in good health (CMV status not recorded). Some clones in this sample may be carry-over from other donors' samples. This chain joins TRBV4-3 and TRBJ1-5; TRBD1 agrees at 7 bases. Source: cultured PBMCs, taken from culture after CMV antigen stimulation. The CDR3 bases are TGCGCCAGCAGCCAAGAAGCCGGGACAGTCAATCAGCCCCAGCATTTT. Translating gives CASSQEAGTVNQPQHF.